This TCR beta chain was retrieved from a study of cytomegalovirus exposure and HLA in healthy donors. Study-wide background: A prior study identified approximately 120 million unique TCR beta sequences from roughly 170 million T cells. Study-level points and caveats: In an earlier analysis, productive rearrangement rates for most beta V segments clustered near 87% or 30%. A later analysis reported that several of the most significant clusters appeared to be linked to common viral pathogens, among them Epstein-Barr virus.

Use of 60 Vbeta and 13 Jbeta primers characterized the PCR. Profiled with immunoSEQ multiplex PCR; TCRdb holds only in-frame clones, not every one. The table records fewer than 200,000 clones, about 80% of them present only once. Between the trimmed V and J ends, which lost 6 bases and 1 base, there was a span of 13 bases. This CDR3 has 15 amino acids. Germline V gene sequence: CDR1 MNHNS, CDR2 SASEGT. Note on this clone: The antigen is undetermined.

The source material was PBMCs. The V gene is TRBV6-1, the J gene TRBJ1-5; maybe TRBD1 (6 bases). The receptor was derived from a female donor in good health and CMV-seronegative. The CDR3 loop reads CASSQTGKSNQPQHF. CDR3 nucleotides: TGTGCCAGCAGCCAAACAGGGAAAAGCAATCAGCCCCAGCATTTT.